This T cell receptor beta chain was captured by sequencing in a study of CD8 T cells in ankylosing spondylitis. This clonotype has a count of ten or more. Its antigen is currently unknown. From the 5' RACE reads, TCRdb called clonotypes with MiXCR, one entry per CDR3 protein. The sample contains 200,000 to 250,000 distinct CDR3 sequences, 8% to 11% of which appear only once. The CDR3 consists of 14 residues. Germline CDR1 and CDR2: MNHNS and SASEGT. V was pared by 8 bases and J by 0 bases, with 12 bases between. Notes on the study in general: Relatively rare in peripheral blood, disease-linked clones were also CD8+.

Sequences were obtained from blood, either unsorted or a sorted T cell fraction (not recorded which). The origin of this receptor is a male donor with ankylosing spondylitis or in good health (not recorded which). This chain uses TRBV6-1 with TRBJ2-3; D is possibly TRBD2 (5 bases). CDR3 in DNA: TGTGCCAGCGCCACCAGGACTAGCACAGATACGCAGTATTTT. The encoded protein is CASATRTSTDTQYF.